The next 11 T cell receptor beta chains were all read from a single sample in a study of T cell changes during pregnancy in multiple sclerosis. TCRdb's copy holds only in-frame clones and misses some; the assay was immunoSEQ multiplex PCR. The sample lists approximately 66,000 clones; more than 85% were seen once. The source material was CD8+ T cells from peripheral blood mononuclear cells, sampled before pregnancy. The receptors shown here come from a female donor with multiple sclerosis, enrolled in a pregnancy study.

The J gene is TRBJ1-2, the V gene TRBV25-1; D gene ambiguous. Trimming pared 6 bases from V and 4 bases from J, leaving 15 bases between. CDR1 is MGHDK and CDR2 is SYGVNS in the germline V gene. The CDR3 has 14 amino acids. The CDR3 DNA sequence: TGTGCCAGCAGGTTGCCTGAGGGAGTCTATGGCTACACCTTC. Its protein product is CASRLPEGVYGYTF.

This chain links TRBV11-2 with TRBJ2-7, with 7 bases matching TRBD1. Germline trimming cut 5 bases from V and 2 bases from J; bases unmatched to any gene: 6. In germline, CDR1 is SGHAT, CDR2 FQNNGV. The CDR3 is 14 amino acids. The CDR3 is CASSPSTGAYEQYF. The CDR3 coding sequence is TGTGCCAGCAGCCCCAGCACAGGGGCCTACGAGCAGTACTTC.

In its sample, this clone was seen once. V usage is TRBV27 and J usage is TRBJ2-3, with 7 bases fitting TRBD2. The V segment lost 3 bases and the J segment 2 bases; nucleotides outside the gene matches: 23. The germline V gene encodes CDR1 MNHEY and CDR2 SMNVEV (reference sequence). The CDR3 extends over 21 amino acids. This CDR3 reads CASSFRVGVVTAAGDTDTQYF. CDR3 in DNA: TGTGCCAGCAGTTTTAGGGTGGGGGTGGTGACCGCTGCGGGGGACACAGATACGCAGTATTTT.

This sequence joins TRBV2 and TRBJ1-5, with unresolved D. CDR1 SNHLY and CDR2 FYNNEI come from the germline V gene. V lost 6 bases, J lost 0 bases, and 12 bases lay in between. CDR3 length: 15 amino acids. CDR3 loop: CASRADGVSNQPQHF. The CDR3 region has the DNA TGTGCCAGCAGGGCGGACGGGGTTAGCAATCAGCCCCAGCATTTT.

The chain joins TRBV29-1 to TRBJ2-3, with 12 bases lining up with TRBD2. Trimming cost V 7 bases and J 5 bases; bases outside gene matches: 4. The CDR3 is 13 amino acids. CDR1 and CDR2 (germline): SQVTM, ANQGSEA. This chain's CDR3 is CSASGGAEDTQYF. In DNA, the CDR3 is TGCAGCGCTAGCGGGGGGGCGGAAGATACGCAGTATTTT.

A few counts support this clone. V is TRBV2 and J is TRBJ1-2; D is unresolved. The V gene's germline CDR1 is SNHLY and CDR2 FYNNEI. CDR3 length: 14 residues. The ends were cut back, 2 bases at V and 8 bases at J, with 15 bases in the middle. Here the CDR3 reads CASSETRGSGGYTF. CDR3 DNA: TGTGCCAGCAGTGAAACTCGAGGGTCCGGCGGCTACACCTTC.

The V call is TRBV5-8, the J call TRBJ1-4; perhaps TRBD1 as D (6 bases). Trimming pared 4 bases from V and 0 bases from J, leaving 19 bases between. CDR3 length: 18 amino acids. The germline CDR1 and CDR2 sequences are SGHTS and YDEGEE. DNA of the CDR3: TGTGCCAGCAGCCCAAGGACAGTACTGACCTCAACTAATGAAAAACTGTTTTTT. Translation gives CASSPRTVLTSTNEKLFF.

CDR3 loop: CASSAGYYGYTF. The DNA of the CDR3 is TGTGCCAGCAGCGCAGGGTACTATGGCTACACCTTC. The rearrangement uses TRBV9 and TRBJ1-2; TRBD1 might be the D (5 bases). The CDR3 runs to 12 residues. The V end was cut by 3 bases, the J end by 3 bases, with 6 bases between. The germline V gene encodes CDR1 SGDLS and CDR2 YYNGEE.

V usage is TRBV11-3 and J usage is TRBJ1-6, with 9 bases lining up with TRBD1. CDR1 SGHNT and CDR2 YENEEA come from the germline V gene. The length of the CDR3 is 16 residues. Germline trimming cut 1 base from V and 6 bases from J; bases unmatched to any gene: 4. CDR3 residues: CASSLVAGQGNSPLHF. CDR3 DNA sequence: TGTGCCAGCAGCTTAGTAGCGGGACAGGGTAATTCACCCCTCCACTTT.

This sequence joins TRBV27 and TRBJ2-7, with TRBD2 matching over 8 bases. Trimming took 5 bases from V and 4 from J; bases not matched to a gene: 7. This CDR3 has 14 amino acids. Per the germline V gene, CDR1 is MNHEY and CDR2 is SMNVEV (reference sequence). CDR3 loop: CASSLSGDTYEQYF. The CDR3 region has the DNA TGTGCCAGCAGTCTTAGCGGGGACACTTACGAGCAGTACTTC.

This chain links TRBV10-3 with TRBJ2-1; 12 bases match TRBD2. CDR1 ENHRY and CDR2 SYGVKD come from the germline V gene. The CDR3 covers 16 residues. Trimming took 6 bases from V and 6 from J; bases not matched to a gene: 9. The CDR3 coding sequence is TGTGCCATCAGCGGGCTTTCTAGCGGGGGGGCCAATGAGCAGTTCTTC. Translated, it gives CAISGLSSGGANEQFF.